This T cell receptor (beta chain) was documented in a study of shared clonotypes between healthy human individuals. Overall study findings and caveats: Measured sharing among donors was expected to vary with sequencing depth.

V shed 4 bases and J 5 bases; nucleotides not matched to a gene: 2. CDR3 length: 15 residues. Germline V lookup: CDR1 SGHVS, CDR2 FNYEAQ. Evenly divided among several immunoSEQ plates was the genomic DNA of each subset. Clones were sequenced by immunoSEQ multiplex PCR, and TCRdb holds only the in-frame ones, with some missing. The repertoire holds around 580,000 clones, with 95% to 98% as singletons. As concerns this clone: Its antigen remains unidentified.

CD8 cells regarded as naive lacked CD45RO, were positively chosen for CCR7, and omitted terminally differentiated effector memory CD45RA+ cells. Within Nashville, Tennessee resided all donors, each a Caucasian adult. Sequencing was performed on naive CD8+ T cells sorted from blood. V usage is TRBV7-6 and J usage is TRBJ2-2; the match to TRBD2 covers 12 bases. This sequence was found in a man in his thirties or forties in good health. The CDR3 DNA reads as TGTGCCAGCAGCTCCGGACTAGCGGGAACCGGGGAGCTGTTTTTT. Its protein is CASSSGLAGTGELFF.